These T cell receptor beta chains were read from a single sample in a study of T cell responses to AZD1222 COVID-19 vaccine. TCRdb keeps only in-frame clones here, not all; method: immunoSEQ multiplex PCR. The sample lists over 130,000 clones, about 90% occurring once. Sequences were derived from peripheral blood, sampled 28 days after the second AZD1222 dose. The receptors stem from an adult who received the AZD1222 COVID-19 vaccine. Both conserved end residues are part of each CDR3. The D gene is left open where the match is weak. A clone size is listed for some rows: how often the clone was seen (once, few, many), or a class if it is expanded.

d_call	v_call	clone_size	j_call	cdr3_aa	cdr3_nt
-	TRBV7-3	-	TRBJ1-5	CASSLMANQPQHF	TGTGCCAGCAGCTTAATGGCTAATCAGCCCCAGCATTTT
TRBD2	TRBV6-5	-	TRBJ2-1	CASSYRSGSYNEQFF	TGTGCCAGCAGTTACCGTAGCGGGAGTTACAATGAGCAGTTCTTC
TRBD2	TRBV20-1	-	TRBJ2-3	CSASRGGETDTQYF	TGCAGTGCTAGTCGGGGGGGCGAAACAGATACGCAGTATTTT
TRBD1	TRBV7-6	-	TRBJ1-5	CASSGGTGEDQPQHF	TGTGCCAGCAGCGGAGGGACAGGGGAGGATCAGCCCCAGCATTTT
-	TRBV7-6	-	TRBJ1-4	CASSLEKGILFF	TGTGCCAGCAGCCTCGAAAAGGGGATACTGTTTTTT
-	TRBV20-1	-	TRBJ2-1	CSARYNEQFF	TGCAGTGCTAGATACAATGAGCAGTTCTTC
TRBD1	TRBV9	-	TRBJ1-4	CASSPSGTGIRTNEKLFF	TGTGCCAGCAGCCCAAGCGGGACAGGGATCAGGACTAATGAAAAACTGTTTTTT
-	TRBV11-2	-	TRBJ2-5	CASSLGSRDSRVTQYF	TGTGCCAGCAGCTTAGGGTCGAGGGACTCCCGTGTAACCCAGTACTTC
-	TRBV7-2	-	TRBJ2-2	CASSAGFGGELFF	TGTGCCAGCAGCGCAGGGTTTGGCGGGGAGCTGTTTTTT
-	TRBV7-2	-	TRBJ2-7	CASSSTPSYEQYF	TGTGCCAGCAGCTCAACCCCCTCCTACGAGCAGTACTTC
-	TRBV18	-	TRBJ1-1	CASSPPPGDTEAFF	TGTGCCAGCTCACCGCCTCCGGGGGATACTGAAGCTTTCTTT
-	TRBV5-1	-	TRBJ1-6	CASSPDRLNSPLHF	TGCGCCAGCAGCCCCGACAGGTTAAATTCACCCCTCCACTTT
-	TRBV14	-	TRBJ2-4	CASSSAAGIQYF	TGTGCCAGCAGCTCGGCGGCGGGCATTCAGTACTTC
-	TRBV3-1/TRBV3-2	-	TRBJ2-2	CASSQVSGRNTGELFF	TGTGCCAGCAGCCAAGTGAGTGGGAGGAACACCGGGGAGCTGTTTTTT
-	TRBV10-3	-	TRBJ2-1	CAIRDQVRNSYNEQFF	TGTGCCATCAGAGACCAGGTCCGGAACTCCTACAATGAGCAGTTCTTC
-	TRBV6-6	-	TRBJ2-1	CATQGRGNNEQFF	TGTGCCACCCAAGGGCGGGGCAACAATGAGCAGTTCTTC
-	TRBV25-1	-	TRBJ1-5	CASFEDQPQHF	TGTGCCAGCTTTGAGGATCAGCCCCAGCATTTT
-	TRBV10-3	few	TRBJ2-4	CAISAMEVGIQYF	TGTGCCATCAGTGCGATGGAGGTGGGGATTCAGTACTTC
TRBD1	TRBV4-1	-	TRBJ2-2	CASSQTEPDRVSTGELFF	TGCGCCAGCAGCCAAACTGAACCGGACAGGGTTAGCACCGGGGAGCTGTTTTTT
-	TRBV6-5	-	TRBJ2-1	CASGLNEQFF	TGTGCCAGCGGCCTCAATGAGCAGTTCTTC
-	TRBV5-1	once	TRBJ1-4	CASSFSGVGGEKLFF	TGCGCCAGCAGTTTTTCAGGGGTTGGAGGGGAAAAACTGTTTTTT
TRBD2	TRBV7-7	-	TRBJ2-5	CASSWGRTSGGQETQYF	TGTGCTAGCAGCTGGGGGCGGACTAGCGGGGGACAAGAGACCCAGTACTTC
TRBD1	TRBV28	-	TRBJ1-6	CATHEGTGNSPLHF	TGTGCCACCCACGAGGGGACAGGTAATTCACCCCTCCACTTT
TRBD1	TRBV12-3/TRBV12-4	-	TRBJ1-2	CASSLDRGRGYTF	TGTGCCAGCAGTTTGGACAGGGGTCGGGGCTACACCTTC
TRBD2	TRBV6-5	-	TRBJ2-3	CASNPQGGSTDTQYF	TGTGCCAGCAACCCCCAGGGAGGGAGCACAGATACGCAGTATTTT
-	TRBV7-3	-	TRBJ2-2	CASSLIGPGELFF	TGTGCCAGCAGCTTAATTGGTCCCGGGGAGCTGTTTTTT
-	TRBV6-2/TRBV6-3	-	TRBJ1-6	CASSSGTTYNSPLHF	TGTGCCAGCAGTTCCGGGACAACTTATAATTCACCCCTCCACTTT
TRBD1	TRBV4-2	-	TRBJ2-5	CASSQTSGTGSQETQYF	TGTGCCAGCAGCCAAACCAGCGGGACAGGGTCTCAAGAGACCCAGTACTTC
-	TRBV28	-	TRBJ1-6	CAILQGTLNSPLHF	TGTGCCATCCTACAGGGAACACTTAATTCACCCCTCCACTTT
-	TRBV19	-	TRBJ1-4	CASTQGGEKLFF	TGTGCCAGTACCCAGGGTGGTGAAAAACTGTTTTTT
TRBD2	TRBV3-1/TRBV3-2	-	TRBJ2-1	CASSQSGGPRFF	TGTGCCAGCAGCCAGAGCGGGGGCCCCCGGTTCTTC
TRBD1	TRBV6-5	-	TRBJ1-1	CASSYWAGGMNTEAFF	TGTGCCAGCAGTTACTGGGCAGGGGGCATGAACACTGAAGCTTTCTTT
-	TRBV6-2/TRBV6-3	-	TRBJ2-3	CASSYSPPQVTDTQYF	TGTGCCAGCAGTTACTCACCTCCTCAGGTCACAGATACGCAGTATTTT
TRBD2	TRBV9	once	TRBJ2-2	CASSPSGGAGGTGELFF	TGTGCCAGCAGCCCCTCGGGAGGGGCGGGGGGGACCGGGGAGCTGTTTTTT
-	TRBV6-1	-	TRBJ1-1	CASSASKTGMNTEAFF	TGTGCCAGCAGTGCGTCTAAGACAGGCATGAACACTGAAGCTTTCTTT
-	TRBV10-3	-	TRBJ1-3	CAISESGAGNTIYF	TGTGCCATCAGTGAGTCGGGAGCTGGAAACACCATATATTTT
TRBD1	TRBV29-1	-	TRBJ1-5	CSVGQGSNQPQHF	TGCAGCGTGGGACAGGGTAGTAATCAGCCCCAGCATTTT
-	TRBV20-1	-	TRBJ1-2	CSAGSNYGYTF	TGCAGTGCCGGCAGTAACTATGGCTACACCTTC
-	TRBV29-1	-	TRBJ2-5	CSVEQQAKETQYF	TGCAGCGTTGAACAGCAAGCCAAAGAGACCCAGTACTTC
-	TRBV16	-	TRBJ2-7	CASSQSIPAYEQYF	TGTGCCAGCAGCCAATCGATTCCAGCCTACGAGCAGTACTTC
-	TRBV28	-	TRBJ1-5	CASSFADYSNQPQHF	TGTGCCAGCAGTTTCGCAGACTATAGCAATCAGCCCCAGCATTTT
-	TRBV21-1	once	TRBJ2-7	CASRLQGLSYEQYF	TGTGCCAGCAGATTACAGGGTTTATCCTACGAGCAGTACTTC
-	TRBV18	-	TRBJ1-4	CASSPAVVEKLFF	TGTGCCAGCTCACCCGCGGTCGTTGAAAAACTGTTTTTT
-	TRBV5-5	few	TRBJ1-2	CASSGAVEAGYTF	TGTGCCAGCAGCGGCGCGGTAGAAGCCGGCTACACCTTC
-	TRBV9	-	TRBJ2-4	CASSIRGDIQYF	TGTGCCAGCAGCATAAGGGGTGACATTCAGTACTTC
-	TRBV28	-	TRBJ1-6	CACSGLYNSPLHF	TGTGCCTGCTCGGGCCTCTATAATTCACCCCTCCACTTT
-	TRBV10-3	once	TRBJ1-5	CATSQGSQPQHF	TGTGCCACGTCACAGGGTTCCCAGCCCCAGCATTTT
TRBD1	TRBV30	-	TRBJ1-3	CAWSVHGQGANIYF	TGTGCCTGGAGTGTACATGGACAGGGCGCGAACATATATTTT
-	TRBV19	-	TRBJ1-5	CASSIITESNQPQHF	TGTGCCAGTAGTATAATCACAGAAAGCAATCAGCCCCAGCATTTT
TRBD1	TRBV20-1	-	TRBJ2-5	CSEQGGETQYF	TGCAGTGAACAGGGGGGAGAGACCCAGTACTTC
-	TRBV27	once	TRBJ2-3	CASSSAALSADTQYF	TGTGCCAGCAGTTCCGCGGCACTGTCTGCAGATACGCAGTATTTT
TRBD1	TRBV11-2	-	TRBJ2-7	CASSIVQGANHEQYF	TGTGCCAGCAGCATCGTGCAGGGGGCCAACCACGAGCAGTACTTC
-	TRBV30	-	TRBJ2-5	CAWSPGIQETQYF	TGTGCCTGGAGTCCAGGTATACAAGAGACCCAGTACTTC
-	TRBV5-1	-	TRBJ2-7	CASSLDPSLNYEQYF	TGCGCCAGCAGCTTGGACCCCAGCCTGAACTACGAGCAGTACTTC
-	TRBV4-1	-	TRBJ1-4	CASSQDHPAVNEKLFF	TGCGCCAGCAGCCAAGATCACCCGGCGGTTAATGAAAAACTGTTTTTT
-	TRBV12-3/TRBV12-4	-	TRBJ1-5	CASSLAASQPQHF	TGTGCCAGCAGTTTAGCGGCCAGTCAGCCCCAGCATTTT
TRBD2	TRBV2	-	TRBJ2-2	CAGEIGGRGTGELFF	TGTGCCGGGGAGATCGGGGGGAGGGGCACCGGGGAGCTGTTTTTT
-	TRBV6-2/TRBV6-3	-	TRBJ2-7	CASTPLSERVSYEQYF	TGTGCCAGCACCCCACTTAGCGAGCGGGTCTCCTACGAGCAGTACTTC
-	TRBV5-8	-	TRBJ2-3	CASSVVRGVSADTQYF	TGTGCCAGCAGCGTAGTGCGGGGAGTATCGGCAGATACGCAGTATTTT
-	TRBV30	once	TRBJ2-1	CAWSVTGGGEQFF	TGTGCCTGGAGTGTAACCGGGGGAGGTGAGCAGTTCTTC